One sample yielded the 15 T cell receptor beta chains listed below, sequenced in a study of shared clonotypes between healthy human individuals. Clones were read by immunoSEQ multiplex PCR, and TCRdb kept only the in-frame ones, dropping some. The repertoire holds roughly 480,000 clones, 70% to 85% seen once, with over 9.5% in the top ten. The specimen was PBMCs. Source of these receptors: a woman in her thirties or forties in good health. Some clones in this sample may be carry-over from other donors' samples.

The V call is TRBV21-1, the J call TRBJ2-3. TRBV21-1 is a known pseudogene. This CDR3 region has 17 residues. The CDR3 DNA reads as TGTGCCAGCAGCAAATGGGACCGGGCTCTAATCTTGGATACGCAGTATTTT. It encodes CASSKWDRALILDTQYF.

This clone was found once. The genes are TRBV7-9 and TRBJ2-7; D not certain. The germline V gene encodes CDR1 SEHNR and CDR2 FQNEAQ (reference sequence). The CDR3 length is 14 residues. Trimming left V 4 bases short and J 0 bases short, with 10 bases between. The CDR3, as DNA: TGTGCCAGCAGCTGGAGACCAAGCTCCTACGAGCAGTACTTC. It is translated as CASSWRPSSYEQYF.

The genes are TRBV19 and TRBJ2-2, with 8 bases identical to TRBD2. With 7 bases clipped from V and 4 bases from J, the junction kept 8 bases outside the gene matches. Germline V CDR1 and CDR2: LNHDA, SQIVND (reference sequence). The CDR3 loop spans 15 amino acids. The CDR3, as DNA: TGTGCCAGTAACCCCCGGGGGGGGCCCACCGGGGAGCTGTTTTTT. Translation gives CASNPRGGPTGELFF.

The chain's CDR3 is CASSTGQGEETQYF. The CDR3 DNA sequence: TGTGCCAGCAGCACTGGACAGGGTGAGGAGACCCAGTACTTC. The chain couples TRBV7-2 to TRBJ2-5, with 8 bases aligning to TRBD1. The CDR3 loop spans 14 amino acids. Per the germline V gene, CDR1 is SGHTA and CDR2 is FQGNSA. V lost 5 bases to trimming and J lost 5 bases; unmatched junction nucleotides: 7.

The chain has TRBV7-9 and TRBJ2-7; D perhaps matches TRBD2 (6 bases). In germline, CDR1 is SEHNR, CDR2 FQNEAQ (reference sequence). Trimming took 5 bases from V and 2 from J, leaving 16 bases between them. The CDR3 has 15 amino acids. The CDR3 nucleotides read TGTGCCAGCAGCCCAAGGGGACTCGTCACCTACGAGCAGTACTTC. Translation: CASSPRGLVTYEQYF. The full variable domain, completed using reference TRBV7-9 and TRBJ2-7, is DTGVSQNPRHKITKRGQNVTFRCDPISEHNRLYWYRQTLGQGPEFLTYFQNEAQLEKSRLLSDRFSAERPKGSFSTLEIQRTEQGDSAMYLCASSPRGLVTYEQYFGPGTRLTVT.

V is TRBV19 and J is TRBJ2-1; D may be TRBD2 (6 bases). Trimming cost V 1 base and J 8 bases, with 12 bases left between them. The germline V gene has CDR1 LNHDA and CDR2 SQIVND (reference sequence). The CDR3 is 14 residues long. In nucleotides, the CDR3 is TGTGCCAGTAGTATAGTCCTAGCGTCCCATGAGCAGTTCTTC. It translates to CASSIVLASHEQFF.

In its sample, this clone was seen a few times. J is TRBJ2-2 and V is TRBV11-2; possible D gene TRBD2, 6 bases. This CDR3 is 16 amino acids long. Trimming took off 1 base at V and 3 bases at J, with 12 bases between the two ends. Germline loops: CDR1 SGHAT, CDR2 FQNNGV. CDR3 sequence reads: CASSLVQGGDTGELFF. Here the CDR3 DNA reads TGTGCCAGCAGCTTAGTGCAGGGAGGCGACACCGGGGAGCTGTTTTTT.

This clone has only one observation. The J gene is TRBJ2-7, the V gene TRBV7-8, with D possibly TRBD2 on 5 matching bases. Between the trimmed V and J ends, which lost 5 bases and 0 bases, there was a span of 23 bases. The CDR3 covers 18 residues. Germline-derived CDR1 and CDR2 are SGHVS and FQNEAQ. CDR3 sequence reads: CASSPEYSSGPNSYEQYF. The CDR3 DNA follows: TGTGCCAGCAGCCCCGAGTATTCGAGCGGACCTAACTCCTACGAGCAGTACTTC.

A note on this clone: With a far larger clone one base away, a read error is the likely cause. The chain is built from TRBV5-1 and TRBJ1-1; 8 positions match TRBD1. CDR1 and CDR2 from the germline V gene are SGHRS and YFSETQ. The CDR3 spans 14 residues. After removal of 4 bases from V and 3 bases from J, the junction contained 5 bases not matched to a gene. CDR3 nucleotide sequence: TGCGCCAGCAGCAGGCTGACAGGGGACACTGAAGCTTTCTTT. Its translation: CASSRLTGDTEAFF.

This clone appeared a few times. The chain employs TRBV7-9 and TRBJ1-1; D is uncertain. Germline CDR1 SEHNR, CDR2 FQNEAQ (reference sequence). This CDR3 has 13 amino acids. Deletions cut 0 bases from V and 8 bases from J, with 10 bases between. CDR3 in amino acids: CASSLAYQREAFF. The CDR3 DNA follows: TGTGCCAGCAGCTTAGCCTATCAAAGAGAAGCTTTCTTT. The whole variable domain, remainder taken from reference TRBV7-9 and TRBJ1-1, is DTGVSQNPRHKITKRGQNVTFRCDPISEHNRLYWYRQTLGQGPEFLTYFQNEAQLEKSRLLSDRFSAERPKGSFSTLEIQRTEQGDSAMYLCASSLAYQREAFFGQGTRLTVV.

V and J are TRBV28 and TRBJ1-1; D gene uncertain. V dropped 2 bases and J dropped 4 bases, with 8 bases sitting between them. The CDR3 is 13 residues long. Germline V lookup: CDR1 MDHEN, CDR2 SYDVKM. The CDR3 DNA follows: TGTGCCAGCAGTTTAGAATGGGGCACTGAAGCTTTCTTT. This encodes CASSLEWGTEAFF.

J is TRBJ2-7 and V is TRBV6-1, with 7 positions matching TRBD2. V was clipped by 2 bases and J by 4 bases; unmatched bases: 17. The germline V gene encodes CDR1 MNHNS and CDR2 SASEGT. The CDR3 runs 18 residues. CDR3 sequence (DNA): TGTGCCAGCAGTGAACAACCCGACGGGCCTAGCGGATTATACGAGCAGTACTTC. This encodes CASSEQPDGPSGLYEQYF.

This clone showed up just once. The chain is built from TRBV27 and TRBJ1-1, with a weak D call TRBD1 (5 bases). Between the trimmed V and J ends, which lost 8 bases and 0 bases, there was a span of 19 bases. The CDR3 covers 16 residues. Per germline, CDR1 MNHEY and CDR2 SMNVEV (reference sequence). DNA for the CDR3: TGTGCCAGCGGTCGCGTGCCAGGGCTCATGAACACTGAAGCTTTCTTT. Translated, it gives CASGRVPGLMNTEAFF.

This chain joins TRBV10-2 and TRBJ1-1, with D uncertain. The CDR3 has 11 residues. The germline V gene encodes CDR1 WSHSY and CDR2 SAAADI. V was cut by 6 bases and J by 2 bases, with 4 bases left in between. This chain's CDR3 is CASSVNTEAFF. The CDR3 DNA reads TGCGCCAGCAGCGTTAACACTGAAGCTTTCTTT.

V is TRBV9 and J is TRBJ2-7; D may correspond to TRBD1 or TRBD2 (5 bases each). Per germline, CDR1 SGDLS and CDR2 YYNGEE. The V end was cut by 0 bases, the J end by 7 bases, with 11 bases between. There are 13 residues in the CDR3. CDR3 nucleotides: TGTGCCAGCAGCGTAGCTACCGGGACGGAGCAGTACTTC. This sequence encodes CASSVATGTEQYF. Full variable domain (remainder filled in from reference TRBV9 and TRBJ2-7): DSGVTQTPKHLITATGQRVTLRCSPRSGDLSVYWYQQSLDQGLQFLIQYYNGEERAKGNILERFSAQQFPDLHSELNLSSLELGDSALYFCASSVATGTEQYFGPGTRLTVT.